The 2 T cell receptor beta chains presented below share a single source sample, sequenced in a study of T-cell reconstitution after alpha-beta-depleted transplantation in children. Preparation of the TCRbeta library was carried out with unique molecular identifiers. In TCRdb, the PCR reads were re-called with MiXCR into one record per CDR3 protein. Here the sample spans 200,000 to 250,000 distinct CDR3 sequences, roughly a tenth being singletons. The specimen was PBMCs from the stem cell graft donor, collected from the stem cell graft. The receptor set was obtained from a human donor who donated a stem cell graft to a child with acute lymphoblastic leukemia.

This clonotype was recorded a few times. The V call is TRBV11-2, the J call TRBJ1-2; weak D call: TRBD1 (6 bases). V shed 5 bases and J shed 2 bases, with 18 bases lying between them. CDR1 SGHAT and CDR2 FQNNGV come from the germline V gene. This CDR3 has 16 amino acids. CDR3 protein: CASSPILMGGNYGYTF. CDR3 coding DNA: TGTGCCAGCAGCCCTATTTTGATGGGGGGCAACTATGGCTACACCTTC. The whole variable domain, remainder taken from reference TRBV11-2 and TRBJ1-2, is EAGVAQSPRYKIIEKRQSVAFWCNPISGHATLYWYQQILGQGPKLLIQFQNNGVVDDSQLPKDRFSAERLKGVDSTLKIQPAKLEDSAVYLCASSPILMGGNYGYTFGSGTRLTVV.

This clonotype was seen ten or more times. The V call is TRBV3-1, the J call TRBJ1-2; tentatively, D is TRBD1 (5 bases). Germline-derived CDR1 and CDR2 are LGHDT and YNNKEL (reference sequence). CDR3 length equals 16 residues. Deletions cut 4 bases from V and 4 bases from J, with 19 bases between. The CDR3 loop reads CASSRGHSSSGYGYTF. For the CDR3, the DNA is TGTGCCAGCAGCCGTGGACACTCATCTTCTGGCTATGGCTACACCTTC.